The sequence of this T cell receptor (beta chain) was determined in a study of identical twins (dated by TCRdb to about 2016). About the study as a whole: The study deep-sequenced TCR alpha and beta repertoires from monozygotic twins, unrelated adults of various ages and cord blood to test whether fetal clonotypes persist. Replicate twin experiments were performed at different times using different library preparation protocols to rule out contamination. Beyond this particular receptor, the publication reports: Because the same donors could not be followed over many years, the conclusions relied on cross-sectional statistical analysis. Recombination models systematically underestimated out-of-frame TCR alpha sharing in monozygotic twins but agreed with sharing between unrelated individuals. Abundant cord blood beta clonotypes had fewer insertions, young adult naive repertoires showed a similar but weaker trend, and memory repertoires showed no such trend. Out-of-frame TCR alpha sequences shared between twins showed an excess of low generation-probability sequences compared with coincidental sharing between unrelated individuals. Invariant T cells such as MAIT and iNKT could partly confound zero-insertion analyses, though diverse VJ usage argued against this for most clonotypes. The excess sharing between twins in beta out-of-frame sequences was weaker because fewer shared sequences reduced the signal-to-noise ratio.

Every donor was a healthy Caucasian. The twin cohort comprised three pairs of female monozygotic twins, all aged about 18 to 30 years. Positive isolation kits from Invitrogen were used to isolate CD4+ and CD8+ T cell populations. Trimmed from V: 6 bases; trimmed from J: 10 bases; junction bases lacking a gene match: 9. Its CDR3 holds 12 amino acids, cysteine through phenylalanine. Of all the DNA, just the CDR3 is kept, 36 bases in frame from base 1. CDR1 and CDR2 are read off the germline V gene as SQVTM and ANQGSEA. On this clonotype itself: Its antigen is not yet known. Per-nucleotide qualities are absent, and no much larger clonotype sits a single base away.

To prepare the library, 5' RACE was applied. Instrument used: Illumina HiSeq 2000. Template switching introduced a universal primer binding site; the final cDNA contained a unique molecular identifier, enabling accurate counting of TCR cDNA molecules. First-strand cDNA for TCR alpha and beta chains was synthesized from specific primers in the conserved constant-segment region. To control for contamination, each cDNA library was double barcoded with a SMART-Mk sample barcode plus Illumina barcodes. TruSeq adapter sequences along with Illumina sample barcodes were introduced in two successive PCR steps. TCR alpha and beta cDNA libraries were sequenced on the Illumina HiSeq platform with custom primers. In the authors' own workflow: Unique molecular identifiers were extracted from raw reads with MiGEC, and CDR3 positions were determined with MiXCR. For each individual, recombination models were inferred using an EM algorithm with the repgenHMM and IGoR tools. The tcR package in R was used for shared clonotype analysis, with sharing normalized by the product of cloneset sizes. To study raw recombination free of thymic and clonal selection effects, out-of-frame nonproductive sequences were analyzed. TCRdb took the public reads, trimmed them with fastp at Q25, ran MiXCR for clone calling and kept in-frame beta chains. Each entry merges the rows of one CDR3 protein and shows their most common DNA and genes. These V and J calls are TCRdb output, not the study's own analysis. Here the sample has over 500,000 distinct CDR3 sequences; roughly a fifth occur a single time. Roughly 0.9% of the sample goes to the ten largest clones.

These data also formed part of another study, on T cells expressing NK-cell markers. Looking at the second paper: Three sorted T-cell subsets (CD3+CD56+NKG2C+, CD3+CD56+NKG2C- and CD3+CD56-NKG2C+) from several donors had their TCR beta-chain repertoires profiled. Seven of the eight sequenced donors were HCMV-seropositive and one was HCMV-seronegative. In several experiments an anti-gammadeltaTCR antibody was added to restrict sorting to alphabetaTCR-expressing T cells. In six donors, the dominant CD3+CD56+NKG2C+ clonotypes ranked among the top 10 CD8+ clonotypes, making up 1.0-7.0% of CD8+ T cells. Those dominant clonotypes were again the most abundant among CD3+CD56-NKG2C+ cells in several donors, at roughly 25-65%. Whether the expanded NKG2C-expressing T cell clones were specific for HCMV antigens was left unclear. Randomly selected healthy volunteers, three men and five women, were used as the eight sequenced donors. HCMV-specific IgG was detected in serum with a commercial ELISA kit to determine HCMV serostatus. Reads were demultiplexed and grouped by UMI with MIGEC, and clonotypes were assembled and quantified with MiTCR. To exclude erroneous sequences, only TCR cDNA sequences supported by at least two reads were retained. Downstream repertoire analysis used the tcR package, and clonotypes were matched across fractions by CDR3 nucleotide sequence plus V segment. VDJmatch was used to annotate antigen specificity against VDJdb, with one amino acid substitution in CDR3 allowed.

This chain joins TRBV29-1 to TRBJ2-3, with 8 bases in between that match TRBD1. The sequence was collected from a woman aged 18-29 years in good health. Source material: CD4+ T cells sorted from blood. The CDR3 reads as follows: CSVWTGWSSQYF. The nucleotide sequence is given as TGCAGCGTCTGGACAGGGTGGAGCTCGCAGTATTTT.